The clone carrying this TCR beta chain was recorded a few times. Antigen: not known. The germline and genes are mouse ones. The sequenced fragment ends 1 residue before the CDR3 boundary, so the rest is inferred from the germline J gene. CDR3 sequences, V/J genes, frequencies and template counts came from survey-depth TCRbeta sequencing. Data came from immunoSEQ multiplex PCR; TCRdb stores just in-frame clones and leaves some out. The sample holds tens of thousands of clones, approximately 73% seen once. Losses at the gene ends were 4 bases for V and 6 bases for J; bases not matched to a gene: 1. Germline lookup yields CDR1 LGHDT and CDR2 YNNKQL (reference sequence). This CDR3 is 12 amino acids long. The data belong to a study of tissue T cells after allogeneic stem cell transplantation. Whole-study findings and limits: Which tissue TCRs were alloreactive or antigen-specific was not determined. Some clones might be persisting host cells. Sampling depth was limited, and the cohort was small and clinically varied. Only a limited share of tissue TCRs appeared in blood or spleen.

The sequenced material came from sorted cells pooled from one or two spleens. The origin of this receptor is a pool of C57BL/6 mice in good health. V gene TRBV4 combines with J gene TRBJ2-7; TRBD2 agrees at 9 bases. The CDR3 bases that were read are TGTGCCAGCAGCTTACTGGGGGGTGAACAGTAC. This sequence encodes CASSLLGGEQY. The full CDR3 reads CASSLLGGEQYF.